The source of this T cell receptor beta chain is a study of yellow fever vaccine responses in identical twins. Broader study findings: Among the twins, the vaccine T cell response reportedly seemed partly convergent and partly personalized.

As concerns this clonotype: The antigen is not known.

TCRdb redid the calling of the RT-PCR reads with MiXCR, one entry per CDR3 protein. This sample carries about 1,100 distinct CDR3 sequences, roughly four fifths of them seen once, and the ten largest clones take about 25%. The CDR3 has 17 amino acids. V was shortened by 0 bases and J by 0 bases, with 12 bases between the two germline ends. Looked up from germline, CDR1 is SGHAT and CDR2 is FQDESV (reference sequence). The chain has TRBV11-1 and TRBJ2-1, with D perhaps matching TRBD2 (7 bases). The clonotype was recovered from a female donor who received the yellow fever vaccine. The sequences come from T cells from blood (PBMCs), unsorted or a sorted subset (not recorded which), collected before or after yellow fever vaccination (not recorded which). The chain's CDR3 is CASSLALRGGSYNEQFF. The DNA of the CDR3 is TGTGCCAGCAGCTTAGCGCTGAGGGGGGGCTCCTACAATGAGCAGTTCTTC.